Listed here are 23 T cell receptor beta chains from one sample, sequenced in a study of PD-1 blockade in mismatch repair-deficient tumors. Data came from immunoSEQ multiplex PCR; TCRdb stores just in-frame clones and leaves some out. The sample lists about 34,000 clones, roughly 80% occurring once. Sequencing was performed on PBMCs, taken approximately 6 weeks after starting pembrolizumab. These receptors originate from an adult with mismatch repair-deficient cancer.

The chain links TRBV28 to TRBJ2-1, with a tentative D call TRBD1 (6 bases). Germline values: CDR1 MDHEN, CDR2 SYDVKM. Trimming took 5 bases from V and 7 from J, leaving 24 bases between them. The CDR3 is 17 amino acids. This chain's CDR3 is CASSPQGGRGVYNEQFF. The CDR3 nucleotides are TGTGCCAGCAGTCCACAAGGCGGCAGGGGAGTTTATAATGAGCAGTTCTTC.

The V call is TRBV25-1, the J call TRBJ2-3; possible D gene TRBD1, 7 bases. V lost 2 bases and J lost 2, with 11 bases in between. Germline assignment: CDR1 MGHDK and CDR2 SYGVNS. The CDR3 has 15 residues. The CDR3 here is CASSERGTATDTQYF. The CDR3 bases are TGTGCCAGCAGTGAACGCGGGACAGCCACAGATACGCAGTATTTT.

CDR3 region: CASRGTSGSRGSYNEQFF. The DNA for the CDR3 is TGCGCCAGCAGGGGGACTAGCGGGAGCCGAGGCTCCTACAATGAGCAGTTCTTC. The chain employs TRBV5-1 and TRBJ2-1; 14 bases map to TRBD2. CDR3 length equals 18 residues. Germline V CDR1 and CDR2: SGHRS, YFSETQ. With V trimmed by 5 bases and J by 0 bases, 7 bases remained unmatched.

The rearrangement joins TRBV2 to TRBJ2-3; D perhaps matches TRBD1 (6 bases). The CDR3 covers 14 residues. The V gene's germline CDR1 is SNHLY and CDR2 FYNNEI. The V end was cut by 8 bases, the J end by 2 bases, with 14 bases between. CDR3 residues: CASVLTGTTDTQYF. In DNA form, the CDR3 reads TGTGCCAGCGTTCTTACAGGGACCACAGATACGCAGTATTTT. Complete variable domain (other parts from reference TRBV2 and TRBJ2-3): EPEVTQTPSHQVTQMGQEVILRCVPISNHLYFYWYRQILGQKVEFLVSFYNNEISEKSEIFDDQFSVERPDGSNFTLKIRSTKLEDSAMYFCASVLTGTTDTQYFGPGTRLTVL.

The chain is built from TRBV2 and TRBJ2-7; a possible D gene is TRBD1 (7 bases). Trimming left V 4 bases short and J 0 bases short, with 19 bases between. The CDR3 is made up of 17 amino acids. Germline V gene sequence: CDR1 SNHLY, CDR2 FYNNEI. CDR3 sequence (DNA): TGTGCCAGCAGTGCCGGACCGGGGCAGGGGGGCTCCTACGAGCAGTACTTC. This encodes CASSAGPGQGGSYEQYF.

This sequence joins TRBV7-9 and TRBJ1-1, with 8 positions matching TRBD1. Per the germline V gene, CDR1 is SEHNR and CDR2 is FQNEAQ (reference sequence). V lost 1 base and J lost 6; bases outside the gene matches: 13. This CDR3 is built from 17 residues. The DNA for the CDR3 is TGTGCCAGCAGCTTAGGCACAGGGGGATTATTAGACGCTGAAGCTTTCTTT. Its protein is CASSLGTGGLLDAEAFF.

This clone was counted a few times. The rearrangement uses TRBV4-1 and TRBJ2-3; D ambiguous. This CDR3 comprises 22 residues. V was pared by 0 bases and J by 2 bases, with 30 bases between. CDR1 MGHRA and CDR2 YSYEKL come from the germline V gene. The CDR3 spells CASSQERPLKRPGTRSTDTQYF. CDR3 sequence (DNA): TGCGCCAGCAGCCAAGAGCGCCCCCTTAAGCGCCCCGGTACCCGATCCACAGATACGCAGTATTTT.

The V gene is TRBV29-1, the J gene TRBJ1-2; D remains ambiguous. This CDR3 is built from 14 residues. V was cut by 4 bases and J by 7 bases, with 19 bases left in between. Germline V gives CDR1 SQVTM, CDR2 ANQGSEA. The CDR3 DNA reads as TGCAGCGTTGGAAAAGTGGACTCCCCTATTGGCTACACCTTC. It codes for CSVGKVDSPIGYTF.

V gene TRBV27 combines with J gene TRBJ1-4, with 8 bases identical to TRBD1. Trimming cost V 3 bases and J 8 bases; bases outside gene matches: 5. This CDR3 has 14 amino acids. Looked up from germline, CDR1 is MNHEY and CDR2 is SMNVEV (reference sequence). CDR3 nucleotide sequence: TGTGCCAGCAGTTTCCAGGGGGCTGGGGAAAAACTGTTTTTT. Its protein product is CASSFQGAGEKLFF. Full variable domain (missing parts from reference TRBV27 and TRBJ1-4): EAQVTQNPRYLITVTGKKLTVTCSQNMNHEYMSWYRQDPGLGLRQIYYSMNVEVTDKGDVPEGYKVSRKEKRNFPLILESPSPNQTSLYFCASSFQGAGEKLFFGSGTQLSVL.

The chain is built from TRBV6-5 and TRBJ2-7; 11 bases agree with TRBD2. The germline gives CDR1 MNHEY, CDR2 SVGAGI. J lost 7 bases, V lost 5 bases, and 4 bases had no gene match. This CDR3 spans 13 amino acids. CDR3 residues: CASSGLAGGEQYF. The CDR3 DNA follows: TGTGCCAGCAGTGGTCTAGCGGGAGGAGAGCAGTACTTC.

J is TRBJ2-7 and V is TRBV13, with D tentatively TRBD2 (6 bases). This CDR3 is built from 15 residues. The germline gives CDR1 PRHDT, CDR2 FYEKMQ (reference sequence). Trimming cost V 5 bases and J 7 bases, with 21 bases left between them. CDR3 bases: TGTGCCAGCAGCACACGTCCGCGGGGATACGAGGAGCAGTACTTC. Its protein is CASSTRPRGYEEQYF.

This chain uses TRBV2 with TRBJ2-5; D is ambiguous. The CDR3 is made up of 14 amino acids. Trimming shortened V by 4 bases and J by 2 bases, and 11 bases separated the two germline ends. The germline gives CDR1 SNHLY, CDR2 FYNNEI. CDR3 coding DNA: TGTGCCAGCAGTGTCCTGGGCCGTCAAGAGACCCAGTACTTC. Encoded protein: CASSVLGRQETQYF. Based on the CDR3 plus reference TRBV2 and TRBJ2-5, the full variable domain is EPEVTQTPSHQVTQMGQEVILRCVPISNHLYFYWYRQILGQKVEFLVSFYNNEISEKSEIFDDQFSVERPDGSNFTLKIRSTKLEDSAMYFCASSVLGRQETQYFGPGTRLLVL.

The rearrangement joins TRBV2 to TRBJ2-5; weak D call: TRBD2 (6 bases). Germline V gives CDR1 SNHLY, CDR2 FYNNEI. The CDR3 sequence is 14 residues long. V lost 1 base and J 7 bases, leaving 13 bases between the germline ends. CDR3 loop: CASSEGTLGGTQYF. The CDR3 coding sequence is TGTGCCAGCAGTGAAGGGACCCTGGGAGGGACCCAGTACTTC.

In this sample, this clone turned up once. This chain uses TRBV6-5 with TRBJ1-3, with TRBD1 matching over 8 bases. Germline CDR1 and CDR2: MNHEY and SVGAGI. The CDR3 is 14 amino acids. The junction had 5 bases not matched to a gene; V was cut back by 8 bases and J by 2 bases. In DNA, the CDR3 is TGTGCCAGCGCGAACAGGGGGACTGGAAACACCATATATTTT. This gives the protein CASANRGTGNTIYF.

The chain joins TRBV5-1 to TRBJ2-6; 8 bases are a match to TRBD1. Germline trimming cut 4 bases from V and 1 base from J; bases unmatched to any gene: 4. From germline, CDR1 is SGHRS and CDR2 YFSETQ. The CDR3 has 16 residues. CDR3 protein: CASSIRQGSGANVLTF. CDR3 in DNA: TGCGCCAGCAGCATACGACAGGGGTCTGGGGCCAACGTCCTGACTTTC.

The chain has TRBV5-1 and TRBJ1-1; TRBD1 agrees at 8 bases. The CDR3 spans 15 residues. Trimming at V came to 1 base and at J to 3 bases, leaving 5 bases not matched to a gene. Per germline, CDR1 SGHRS and CDR2 YFSETQ. CDR3 sequence reads: CASSLIGQGDTEAFF. The CDR3 nucleotides read TGCGCCAGCAGCTTGATCGGACAGGGTGACACTGAAGCTTTCTTT.

V and J are TRBV6-6 and TRBJ2-7; 11 positions agree with TRBD2. This CDR3 comprises 13 residues. From germline, CDR1 is MNHNY and CDR2 SVGAGI (reference sequence). The CDR3 loop reads CASSYDLAGGAWV. As DNA, the CDR3 is TGTGCCAGCAGTTACGATCTAGCGGGAGGTGCTTGGGTC.

The chain has TRBV2 and TRBJ2-7; D may be TRBD2 (9 bases). CDR1 SNHLY and CDR2 FYNNEI come from the germline V gene. The CDR3 has 20 amino acids. Trimming stripped 7 bases from V and 3 bases from J, with 34 bases between. The CDR3 here is CASTTPPGQVTSGDLYEQYF. The CDR3 coding sequence is TGTGCCAGCACTACTCCCCCGGGACAGGTGACTAGCGGAGATCTCTACGAGCAGTACTTC.

V is TRBV6-5 and J is TRBJ2-2, with 9 bases matching TRBD2. Per germline, CDR1 MNHEY and CDR2 SVGAGI. V shed 7 bases and J 7 bases; nucleotides not matched to a gene: 7. This CDR3 region has 14 residues. CDR3: CASKDSGRGGELFF. The CDR3 nucleotides are TGTGCCAGCAAAGATAGCGGGAGAGGCGGGGAGCTGTTTTTT.

The chain employs TRBV7-3 and TRBJ2-3; tentatively, D is TRBD2 (5 bases). Trimming removed 2 bases from V and 3 bases from J, with 12 bases in between. Germline CDR1 is SGHTA and CDR2 is FQGTGA. This CDR3 is 15 amino acids long. The CDR3 DNA sequence: TGTGCCAGCAGCTTACTTCCGGGAAGGACAGATACGCAGTATTTT. Protein: CASSLLPGRTDTQYF.

This chain uses TRBV28 with TRBJ1-3; unclear D gene. With 2 bases removed from V and 1 base from J, the gap between germline ends came to 6 bases. The CDR3 covers 14 residues. Germline V gene data show CDR1 as MDHEN and CDR2 as SYDVKM. In DNA form, the CDR3 reads TGTGCCAGCAGTTTAGATACATCTGGAAACACCATATATTTT. It is translated as CASSLDTSGNTIYF.

In the case of this clone: One end of the junction is discordant with germline, which a read error may explain. The V gene is TRBV7-7, the J gene TRBJ2-1; 8 bases are shared with TRBD2. In germline, CDR1 is SSHAT, CDR2 FNYEAQ (reference sequence). This CDR3 contains 16 residues. This chain's CDR3 is CASSPASGRSYNEQFF. The CDR3 DNA follows: TGTGCTAGCAGCCCGGCTAGCGGGCGCTCCTACAATGAGCAGTTCTTC.

V gene TRBV6-4 combines with J gene TRBJ2-2, with D possibly TRBD2 on 6 matching bases. The CDR3 is made up of 12 amino acids. Trimming removed 7 bases from V and 7 bases from J, with 10 bases in between. Germline values: CDR1 MRHNA, CDR2 SNTAGT. The CDR3 nucleotides are TGTGCCAGCATGGGGACTCACGGGGAGCTGTTTTTT. Amino acid sequence: CASMGTHGELFF.